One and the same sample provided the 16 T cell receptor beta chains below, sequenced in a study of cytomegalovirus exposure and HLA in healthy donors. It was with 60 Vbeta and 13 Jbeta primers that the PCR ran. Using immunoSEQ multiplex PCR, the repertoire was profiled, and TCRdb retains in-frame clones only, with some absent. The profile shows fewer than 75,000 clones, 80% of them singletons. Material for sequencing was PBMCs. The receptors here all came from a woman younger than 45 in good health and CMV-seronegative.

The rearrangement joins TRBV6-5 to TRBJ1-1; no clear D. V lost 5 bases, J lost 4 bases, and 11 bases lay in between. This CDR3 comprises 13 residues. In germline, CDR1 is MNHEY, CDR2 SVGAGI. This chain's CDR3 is CASSENGITEAFF. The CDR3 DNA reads TGTGCCAGCAGTGAAAACGGGATCACTGAAGCTTTCTTT.

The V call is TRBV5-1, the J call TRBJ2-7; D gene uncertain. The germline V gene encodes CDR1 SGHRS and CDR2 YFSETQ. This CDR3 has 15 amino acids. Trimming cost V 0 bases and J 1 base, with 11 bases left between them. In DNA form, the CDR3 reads TGCGCCAGCAGCTTGGGACCATCAGCGTCCTACGAGCAGTACTTC. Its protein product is CASSLGPSASYEQYF. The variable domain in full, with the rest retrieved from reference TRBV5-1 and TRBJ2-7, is KAGVTQTPRYLIKTRGQQVTLSCSPISGHRSVSWYQQTPGQGLQFLFEYFSETQRNKGNFPGRFSGRQFSNSRSEMNVSTLELGDSALYLCASSLGPSASYEQYFGPGTRLTVT.

CDR3 coding DNA: TGCGCCAGCAGCTTGGCCTCACAGCTCTACGAGCAGTACTTC. This gives the protein CASSLASQLYEQYF. The chain couples TRBV5-1 to TRBJ2-7; D not resolved. CDR3 length: 14 amino acids. The V gene's germline CDR1 is SGHRS and CDR2 YFSETQ. V was clipped by 0 bases and J by 3 bases, with 10 bases between them.

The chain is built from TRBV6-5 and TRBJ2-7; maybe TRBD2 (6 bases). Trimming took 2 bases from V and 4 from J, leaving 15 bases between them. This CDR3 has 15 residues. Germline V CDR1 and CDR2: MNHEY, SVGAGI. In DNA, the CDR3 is TGTGCCAGCAGTTACGTCCAGGGTGGAGGGTACGAGCAGTACTTC. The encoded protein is CASSYVQGGGYEQYF.

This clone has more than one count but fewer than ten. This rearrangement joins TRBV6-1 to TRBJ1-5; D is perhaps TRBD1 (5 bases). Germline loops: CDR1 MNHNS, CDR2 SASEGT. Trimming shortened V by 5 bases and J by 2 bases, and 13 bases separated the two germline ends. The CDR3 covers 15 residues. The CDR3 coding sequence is TGTGCCAGCAGTCCGGGCAGGGATGGCAATCAGCCCCAGCATTTT. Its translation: CASSPGRDGNQPQHF.

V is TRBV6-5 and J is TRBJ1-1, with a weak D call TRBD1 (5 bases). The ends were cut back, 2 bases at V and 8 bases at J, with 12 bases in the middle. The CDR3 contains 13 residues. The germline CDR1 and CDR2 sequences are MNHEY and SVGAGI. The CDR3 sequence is CASSYPTAREAFF. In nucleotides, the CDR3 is TGTGCCAGCAGTTACCCGACAGCTCGGGAAGCTTTCTTT.

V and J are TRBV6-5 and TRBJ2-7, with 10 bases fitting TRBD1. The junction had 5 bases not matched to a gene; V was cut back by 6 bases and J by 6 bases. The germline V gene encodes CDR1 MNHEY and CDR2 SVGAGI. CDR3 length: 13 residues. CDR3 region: CASRRGQGFEQYF. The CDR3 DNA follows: TGTGCCAGCAGAAGGGGACAGGGGTTCGAGCAGTACTTC.

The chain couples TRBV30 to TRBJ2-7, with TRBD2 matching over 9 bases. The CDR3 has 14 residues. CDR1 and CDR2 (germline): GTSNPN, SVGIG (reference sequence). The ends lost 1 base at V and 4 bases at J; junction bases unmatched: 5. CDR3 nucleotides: TGTGCCTGGAGTGGACTAGCGGAGCCTTACGAGCAGTACTTC. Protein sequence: CAWSGLAEPYEQYF. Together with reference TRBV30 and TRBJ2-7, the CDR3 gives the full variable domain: SQTIHQWPATLVQPVGSPLSLECTVEGTSNPNLYWYRQAAGRGLQLLFYSVGIGQISSEVPQNLSASRPQDRQFILSSKKLLLSDSGFYLCAWSGLAEPYEQYFGPGTRLTVT.

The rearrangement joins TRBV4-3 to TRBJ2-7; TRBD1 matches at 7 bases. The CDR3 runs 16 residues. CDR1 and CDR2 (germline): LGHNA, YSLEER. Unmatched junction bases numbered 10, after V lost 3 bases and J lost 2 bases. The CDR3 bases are TGCGCCAGCAGCCAGGATACAGGGGTGGGGACCTACGAGCAGTACTTC. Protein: CASSQDTGVGTYEQYF.

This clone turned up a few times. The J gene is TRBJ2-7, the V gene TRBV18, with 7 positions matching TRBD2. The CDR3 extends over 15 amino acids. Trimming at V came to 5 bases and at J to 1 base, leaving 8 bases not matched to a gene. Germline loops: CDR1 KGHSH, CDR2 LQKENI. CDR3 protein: CASSAAGASSYEQYF. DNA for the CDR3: TGTGCCAGCTCAGCTGCGGGAGCCTCATCCTACGAGCAGTACTTC.

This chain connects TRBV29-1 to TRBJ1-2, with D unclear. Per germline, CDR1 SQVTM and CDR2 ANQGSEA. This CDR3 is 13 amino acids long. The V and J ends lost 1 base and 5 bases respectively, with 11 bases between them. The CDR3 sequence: CSVEGPEQYGYTF. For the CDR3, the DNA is TGCAGCGTTGAAGGCCCAGAACAGTATGGCTACACCTTC.

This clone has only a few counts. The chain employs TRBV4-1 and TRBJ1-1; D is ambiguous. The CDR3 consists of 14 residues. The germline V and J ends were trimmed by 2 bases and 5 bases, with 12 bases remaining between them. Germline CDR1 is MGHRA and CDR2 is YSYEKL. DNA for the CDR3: TGCGCCAGCAGCCAACTGTGGAGATGGACTGAAGCTTTCTTT. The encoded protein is CASSQLWRWTEAFF.

In nucleotides, the CDR3 is TGTGCCAGCAGCCGTGGCCAGGGAACAGAAGCTTTCTTT. Translation gives CASSRGQGTEAFF. The V gene is TRBV7-3, the J gene TRBJ1-1, with TRBD1 as a possible D gene (5 bases). The CDR3 covers 13 residues. CDR1 and CDR2 (germline): SGHTA, FQGTGA. Trimming removed 5 bases at V and 8 bases at J, with 15 bases between. Together with reference TRBV7-3 and TRBJ1-1, the CDR3 gives the full variable domain: GAGVSQTPSNKVTEKGKYVELRCDPISGHTALYWYRQSLGQGPEFLIYFQGTGAADDSGLPNDRFFAVRPEGSVSTLKIQRTERGDSAVYLCASSRGQGTEAFFGQGTRLTVV.

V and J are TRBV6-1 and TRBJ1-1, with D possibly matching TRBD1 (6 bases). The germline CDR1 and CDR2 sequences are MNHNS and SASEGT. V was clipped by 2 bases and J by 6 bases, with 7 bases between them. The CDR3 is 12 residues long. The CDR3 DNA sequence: TGTGCCAGCAGTGAAAACAGGGCTGAAGCTTTCTTT. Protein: CASSENRAEAFF.

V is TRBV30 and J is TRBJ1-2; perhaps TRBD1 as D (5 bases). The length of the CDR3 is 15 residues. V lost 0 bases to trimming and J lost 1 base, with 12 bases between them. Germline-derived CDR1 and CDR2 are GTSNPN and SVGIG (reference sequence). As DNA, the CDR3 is TGTGCCTGGAGTGTCTCTAGGGGAATTAACTATGGCTACACCTTC. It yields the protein CAWSVSRGINYGYTF.

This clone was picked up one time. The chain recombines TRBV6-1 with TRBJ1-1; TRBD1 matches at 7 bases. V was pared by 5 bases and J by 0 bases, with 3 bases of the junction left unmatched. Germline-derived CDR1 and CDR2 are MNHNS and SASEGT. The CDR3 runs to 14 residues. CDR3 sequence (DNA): TGTGCCAGCAGTACGGGGACAGTGAACACTGAAGCTTTCTTT. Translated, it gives CASSTGTVNTEAFF.